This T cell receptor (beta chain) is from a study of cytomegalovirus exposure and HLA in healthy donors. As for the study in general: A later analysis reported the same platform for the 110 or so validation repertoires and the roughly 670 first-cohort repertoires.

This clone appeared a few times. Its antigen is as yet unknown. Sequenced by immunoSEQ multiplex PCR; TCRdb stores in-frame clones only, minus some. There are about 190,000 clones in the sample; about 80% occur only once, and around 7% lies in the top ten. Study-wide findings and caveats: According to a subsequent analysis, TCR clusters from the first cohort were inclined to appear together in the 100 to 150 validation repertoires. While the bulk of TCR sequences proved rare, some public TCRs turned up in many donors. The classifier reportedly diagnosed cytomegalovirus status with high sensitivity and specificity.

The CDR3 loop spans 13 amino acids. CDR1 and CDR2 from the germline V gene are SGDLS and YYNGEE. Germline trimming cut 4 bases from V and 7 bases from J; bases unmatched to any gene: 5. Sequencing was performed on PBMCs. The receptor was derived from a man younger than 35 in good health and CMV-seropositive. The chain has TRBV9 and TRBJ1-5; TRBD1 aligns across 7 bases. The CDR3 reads CASSRDSSQPQHF. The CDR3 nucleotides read TGTGCCAGCAGCCGGGACAGCAGCCAGCCCCAGCATTTT.